These T cell receptor beta chains were read from a single sample in a study of blood T cell repertoires in COVID-19. TCRdb keeps only in-frame clones here, not all; method: immunoSEQ multiplex PCR. The data show about 160,000 clones, roughly 74% seen once. The sample comprised peripheral blood. These receptors originate from a woman older than 75 with acute or convalescent COVID-19. CDR3s include the opening cysteine and the closing phenylalanine or tryptophan. Each record gives: clone size, D gene, J gene, V gene, CDR3 DNA, CDR3 protein. A D gene is named only where the DNA matches it firmly. The size entry is marked missing in some rows and otherwise reads once, few, many or a size class.

clone_size: -
d_call: -
j_call: TRBJ2-2
v_call: TRBV6-4
cdr3_nt: TGTGCCAGCAGTGATCGGTCGGTCCCCGGGGAGCTGTTTTTT
cdr3_aa: CASSDRSVPGELFF

clone_size: -
d_call: TRBD1
j_call: TRBJ1-2
v_call: TRBV6-5
cdr3_nt: TGTGCCAGCAGTCCCGGGACAGGGACTTCCTATGGCTACACCTTC
cdr3_aa: CASSPGTGTSYGYTF

clone_size: -
d_call: -
j_call: TRBJ1-2
v_call: TRBV28
cdr3_nt: TGTGCCAGCAGTTCGGCCGCCACAGGGACCAGTAACTATGGCTACACCTTC
cdr3_aa: CASSSAATGTSNYGYTF

clone_size: -
d_call: -
j_call: TRBJ2-4
v_call: TRBV28
cdr3_nt: TGTGCCACACTCGGACTAGCCAAAAACATTCAGTACTTC
cdr3_aa: CATLGLAKNIQYF

clone_size: -
d_call: TRBD2
j_call: TRBJ2-1
v_call: TRBV7-3
cdr3_nt: TGTGCCAGCAGCTTACTAGCGGCGAATGTGAATGAGCAGTTCTTC
cdr3_aa: CASSLLAANVNEQFF

clone_size: -
d_call: -
j_call: TRBJ1-1
v_call: TRBV14
cdr3_nt: TGTGCCAGCAGCCAAGCAGGCATGAACACTGAAGCTTTCTTT
cdr3_aa: CASSQAGMNTEAFF

clone_size: -
d_call: -
j_call: TRBJ1-6
v_call: TRBV18
cdr3_nt: TGTGCCAGCTCACCAAGTACGGATTCACCCCTCCACTTT
cdr3_aa: CASSPSTDSPLHF

clone_size: -
d_call: -
j_call: TRBJ1-1
v_call: TRBV6-5
cdr3_nt: TGTGCCAGCTCGAGGGTAAGGACTGAAGCTTTCTTT
cdr3_aa: CASSRVRTEAFF

clone_size: -
d_call: TRBD2
j_call: TRBJ2-7
v_call: TRBV6-5
cdr3_nt: TGTGCCAGCAGAAGCGGGATCTCTTACGAGCAGTACTTC
cdr3_aa: CASRSGISYEQYF

clone_size: -
d_call: -
j_call: TRBJ1-1
v_call: TRBV5-5
cdr3_nt: TGTGCCAGCAGCACCAGGGACACTGAAGCTTTCTTT
cdr3_aa: CASSTRDTEAFF

clone_size: -
d_call: TRBD2
j_call: TRBJ2-7
v_call: TRBV27
cdr3_nt: TGTGCCAGCAGTTCGGGACTAGCAAAGTACGAGCAGTACTTC
cdr3_aa: CASSSGLAKYEQYF

clone_size: once
d_call: -
j_call: TRBJ2-1
v_call: TRBV5-1
cdr3_nt: TGCGCCAGCAGCTCCGACAGCACCCCCTACAATGAGCAGTTCTTC
cdr3_aa: CASSSDSTPYNEQFF

clone_size: -
d_call: TRBD1
j_call: TRBJ1-2
v_call: TRBV28
cdr3_nt: TGTGCCAGCAGTTTAGGGGACAGGTTGTACACCTTC
cdr3_aa: CASSLGDRLYTF

clone_size: -
d_call: TRBD1
j_call: TRBJ2-1
v_call: TRBV4-2
cdr3_nt: TGTGCCAGCAGCCAAGATCTGACAGGGGAATACAATGAGCAGTTCTTC
cdr3_aa: CASSQDLTGEYNEQFF

clone_size: -
d_call: -
j_call: TRBJ1-2
v_call: TRBV18
cdr3_nt: TGTGCCAGCTCACCAGGAAACAGGGAAGGGGGCTACACCTTC
cdr3_aa: CASSPGNREGGYTF

clone_size: few
d_call: TRBD1
j_call: TRBJ1-4
v_call: TRBV5-1
cdr3_nt: TGCGCCAGCAGCTTCACCGGGACAGGGCGAGAAAAACTGTTTTTT
cdr3_aa: CASSFTGTGREKLFF

clone_size: few
d_call: -
j_call: TRBJ1-1
v_call: TRBV6-5
cdr3_nt: TGTGCCAGCAGTTATGGTATGACCCGGGAAAGGACTGAAGCTTTCTTT
cdr3_aa: CASSYGMTRERTEAFF

clone_size: -
d_call: -
j_call: TRBJ2-3
v_call: TRBV7-6
cdr3_nt: TGTGCCAGCAGCCCTAGGTTGACTAGTAAGGAACCAGATACGCAGTATTTT
cdr3_aa: CASSPRLTSKEPDTQYF

clone_size: -
d_call: -
j_call: TRBJ1-1
v_call: TRBV2
cdr3_nt: TGTGCCAGCAGCCCAGCGCTAGGGAGATACACTGAAGCTTTCTTT
cdr3_aa: CASSPALGRYTEAFF

clone_size: -
d_call: TRBD1
j_call: TRBJ1-2
v_call: TRBV10-2
cdr3_nt: TGCGCCAGCTGGACAGGGGGCGCCCCTGACTATGGCTACACCTTC
cdr3_aa: CASWTGGAPDYGYTF

clone_size: once
d_call: TRBD2
j_call: TRBJ2-7
v_call: TRBV28
cdr3_nt: TGTGCCAGCAGCCACGGGACTAGCGACAACTCCTACGAGCAGTACTTC
cdr3_aa: CASSHGTSDNSYEQYF

clone_size: -
d_call: -
j_call: TRBJ2-1
v_call: TRBV12-3/TRBV12-4
cdr3_nt: TGTGCCAGCAGTTTTCCCCGAATGAGGCAGTTCTTC
cdr3_aa: CASSFPRMRQFF

clone_size: few
d_call: TRBD1
j_call: TRBJ1-6
v_call: TRBV7-9
cdr3_nt: TGTGCCAGCAGCTCAGGACAGGGAAGAAGGGAGGGTCTCCACTTT
cdr3_aa: CASSSGQGRREGLHF

clone_size: few
d_call: TRBD2
j_call: TRBJ2-7
v_call: TRBV2
cdr3_nt: TGTGCCAGCAGTGGGACTAGCGTACCCTACGAGCAGTACTTC
cdr3_aa: CASSGTSVPYEQYF

clone_size: once
d_call: TRBD1
j_call: TRBJ1-1
v_call: TRBV7-8
cdr3_nt: TGTGCCAGCAGCCCTGGCCAGGGGGCCTATATCACTGAAGCTTTCTTT
cdr3_aa: CASSPGQGAYITEAFF

clone_size: -
d_call: TRBD2
j_call: TRBJ2-7
v_call: TRBV9
cdr3_nt: TGTGCCAGCAGCCCCCGGGGGGGTCCCGAGCAGTACTTC
cdr3_aa: CASSPRGGPEQYF

clone_size: -
d_call: TRBD1
j_call: TRBJ1-3
v_call: TRBV11-2
cdr3_nt: TGTGCCAGCAGTCCCGACAGGGATCGAAACACCATATATTTT
cdr3_aa: CASSPDRDRNTIYF

clone_size: -
d_call: TRBD1
j_call: TRBJ2-5
v_call: TRBV24-1
cdr3_nt: TGTGCCACCGCTACACAAGGACAGGGAGGTTCGGGGTACCAAGAGACCCAGTACTTC
cdr3_aa: CATATQGQGGSGYQETQYF

clone_size: -
d_call: -
j_call: TRBJ1-1
v_call: TRBV6-5
cdr3_nt: TGTGCCAGCATCCTTGCGGGCGGATTGAACACTGAAGCTTTCTTT
cdr3_aa: CASILAGGLNTEAFF

clone_size: -
d_call: -
j_call: TRBJ1-6
v_call: TRBV27
cdr3_nt: TGTGCCAGCAGTTTATATACGGGGGTTTCACCCCTCCACTTT
cdr3_aa: CASSLYTGVSPLHF

clone_size: -
d_call: TRBD1
j_call: TRBJ2-5
v_call: TRBV12-5
cdr3_nt: TGTGCTAGTGGTTTCCAGGACAGGGAAGAGACCCAGTACTTC
cdr3_aa: CASGFQDREETQYF

clone_size: few
d_call: TRBD1
j_call: TRBJ1-2
v_call: TRBV29-1
cdr3_nt: TGCAGCGTTGATATTCGGGACAGGGAAAACTATGGCTACACCTTC
cdr3_aa: CSVDIRDRENYGYTF

clone_size: -
d_call: -
j_call: TRBJ1-1
v_call: TRBV6-5
cdr3_nt: TGTGCCAGCAGTTACTGGGGAGGGATGAACACTGAAGCTTTCTTT
cdr3_aa: CASSYWGGMNTEAFF

clone_size: once
d_call: TRBD1
j_call: TRBJ2-4
v_call: TRBV5-1
cdr3_nt: TGCGCCAGCAGCCGGGGGGACAGGGGGCGAGGGATAGCCAAAAACATTCAGTACTTC
cdr3_aa: CASSRGDRGRGIAKNIQYF

clone_size: -
d_call: -
j_call: TRBJ2-3
v_call: TRBV7-2
cdr3_nt: TGTGCCAGCAGCTTAGTCGCAGATACGCAGTATTTT
cdr3_aa: CASSLVADTQYF

clone_size: -
d_call: TRBD1
j_call: TRBJ2-1
v_call: TRBV18
cdr3_nt: TGTGCCAGCTCACCACAGACAGGGGGCGCCTACAATGAGCAGTTCTTC
cdr3_aa: CASSPQTGGAYNEQFF

clone_size: many
d_call: TRBD1
j_call: TRBJ1-1
v_call: TRBV15
cdr3_nt: TGTGCCACCAGCCGAGGGACAGGGGGCTTGAACACTGAAGCTTTCTTT
cdr3_aa: CATSRGTGGLNTEAFF

clone_size: -
d_call: -
j_call: TRBJ2-2
v_call: TRBV2
cdr3_nt: TGTGCCAGCAGTACGACGGGTGGAGTCGGGGAGCTGTTTTTT
cdr3_aa: CASSTTGGVGELFF

clone_size: -
d_call: -
j_call: TRBJ2-5
v_call: TRBV19
cdr3_nt: TGTGCCAGTAGTATAGGATGGGGGACACATCTCGAGACCCAGTACTTC
cdr3_aa: CASSIGWGTHLETQYF

clone_size: -
d_call: TRBD1
j_call: TRBJ2-1
v_call: TRBV5-1
cdr3_nt: TGCGCCAGCAGCTTCGGACAGGTCAATGAGCAGTTCTTC
cdr3_aa: CASSFGQVNEQFF

clone_size: once
d_call: TRBD2
j_call: TRBJ2-6
v_call: TRBV19
cdr3_nt: TGTGCCAGTAGTTCCGGGACTAGCGGGAGAATCTCTGGGGCCAACGTCCTGACTTTC
cdr3_aa: CASSSGTSGRISGANVLTF

clone_size: -
d_call: TRBD1
j_call: TRBJ1-5
v_call: TRBV20-1
cdr3_nt: TGCAGTGCTAGTAGTCTTGACAGGGAGAATCAGCCCCAGCATTTT
cdr3_aa: CSASSLDRENQPQHF

clone_size: -
d_call: TRBD1
j_call: TRBJ2-2
v_call: TRBV29-1
cdr3_nt: TGCAGCGCCATTCGACAGGGGAGGAACACCGGGGAGCTGTTTTTT
cdr3_aa: CSAIRQGRNTGELFF

clone_size: -
d_call: -
j_call: TRBJ1-3
v_call: TRBV30
cdr3_nt: TGTGCCTGGAGCCCGGGAAACTCTGGAAACACCATATATTTT
cdr3_aa: CAWSPGNSGNTIYF

clone_size: -
d_call: TRBD1
j_call: TRBJ1-1
v_call: TRBV4-1
cdr3_nt: TGCGCCAGCAGCCATACCGGGACAGGGAGCACTGAAGCTTTCTTT
cdr3_aa: CASSHTGTGSTEAFF

clone_size: -
d_call: -
j_call: TRBJ2-7
v_call: TRBV6-5
cdr3_nt: TGTGCCAGCACCCTAGACAGATCCTACGAGCAGTACTTC
cdr3_aa: CASTLDRSYEQYF

clone_size: few
d_call: TRBD2
j_call: TRBJ2-1
v_call: TRBV6-2/TRBV6-3
cdr3_nt: TGTGCCAGCAGCCGCCAACCAGCGGGGGGCCAGGAGCAGTTCTTC
cdr3_aa: CASSRQPAGGQEQFF

clone_size: -
d_call: -
j_call: TRBJ1-1
v_call: TRBV11-2
cdr3_nt: TGTGCCAGCAGCTTAGCCCGGACAGCTTACACTGAAGCTTTCTTT
cdr3_aa: CASSLARTAYTEAFF

clone_size: -
d_call: -
j_call: TRBJ1-1
v_call: TRBV14
cdr3_nt: TGTGCCAGCAGCCAAGAAATGGCGAACACTGAAGCTTTCTTT
cdr3_aa: CASSQEMANTEAFF

clone_size: -
d_call: TRBD1
j_call: TRBJ1-1
v_call: TRBV3-1/TRBV3-2
cdr3_nt: TGTGCCAGCAGCCGGGGACAGAGGATGAACACTGAAGCTTTCTTT
cdr3_aa: CASSRGQRMNTEAFF

clone_size: -
d_call: -
j_call: TRBJ2-3
v_call: TRBV9
cdr3_nt: TGTGCCAGCAAAGGGGCTAGCGCGAGCACAGATACGCAGTATTTT
cdr3_aa: CASKGASASTDTQYF

clone_size: -
d_call: -
j_call: TRBJ2-5
v_call: TRBV4-1
cdr3_nt: TGCGCCAGCAGCCAGTCCCCGGCTCCCGGGGCCCAGTACTTC
cdr3_aa: CASSQSPAPGAQYF

clone_size: -
d_call: TRBD2
j_call: TRBJ2-5
v_call: TRBV2
cdr3_nt: TGTGCCAGCAGGGAGCGGGGGCTCCAAGAGACCCAGTACTTC
cdr3_aa: CASRERGLQETQYF

clone_size: few
d_call: -
j_call: TRBJ2-5
v_call: TRBV7-3
cdr3_nt: TGTGCCAGCAGCTTAGGGTTAACGGGGAGGCAGACCCAGTACTTC
cdr3_aa: CASSLGLTGRQTQYF